This note documents a single T cell receptor (beta chain) sequence. These data are taken from a study of OX40 agonist ivuxolimab in advanced cancers. Only in-frame clones appear in the TCRdb table, and some are missing; sequencing was by immunoSEQ multiplex PCR. The table has about 69,000 clones, 80% seen once. Germline V lookup: CDR1 SGHDN, CDR2 FVKESK. The CDR3 is 16 amino acids. With V trimmed by 4 bases and J by 5 bases, 13 bases remained unmatched. With baseline, cycle 4 day 1, and cycle 7 day 1 as timepoints, blood was sampled. The rearrangement joins TRBV14 to TRBJ2-5; 7 nucleotides agree with TRBD1. The receptor was isolated from an adult with an advanced solid tumor such as melanoma, head and neck, liver or kidney cancer. The sequencing used CD4+ or CD8+ T cells sorted from blood, collected in a trial of the OX40 agonist ivuxolimab. This CDR3 is CASSPRTGLRTETQYF. The CDR3 nucleotides are TGTGCCAGCAGCCCCCGGACAGGATTGAGGACTGAGACCCAGTACTTC.